The clone carrying this T cell receptor (beta chain) has a handful of counts. PCR primers comprised 60 Vbeta and 13 Jbeta primers. Sequencing used immunoSEQ multiplex PCR; TCRdb keeps in-frame clones, though not all of them. The data contain 95,000 to 150,000 clones, around 78% of them seen just once; the ten biggest clones take up roughly 4%. The CDR3 consists of 13 residues. Trimming removed 7 bases from V and 0 bases from J, with 10 bases in between. The germline V gene has CDR1 MNHEY and CDR2 SVGAGI. These data come from a study of cytomegalovirus exposure and HLA in healthy donors. Sample: PBMCs. The clonotype was recovered from a middle-aged man in good health and CMV-seronegative. The chain recombines TRBV6-5 with TRBJ2-7, with TRBD2 as a possible D gene (5 bases). CDR3 residues: CASKEGLSYEQYF. The CDR3 DNA reads TGTGCCAGCAAAGAGGGCCTCTCCTACGAGCAGTACTTC.